This T cell receptor beta chain appears in the sequencing data of a study of shared clonotypes between healthy human individuals. The assay was immunoSEQ multiplex PCR, and TCRdb's table has in-frame clones only and misses some. The sample lists some 2,100,000 clones, more than 90% occurring once. Splitting the CD4+ cells yielded a CD45RA+ naive subset and a CD45RA-negative memory subset. Germline V gene data show CDR1 as SGHNT and CDR2 as YYREEE (reference sequence). CDR3 length: 13 residues. Trimming pared 6 bases from V and 1 base from J, leaving 10 bases between. The sample consisted of naive CD4+ T cells sorted from blood. Subset described: CD45RA+ positively selected. This chain links TRBV5-4 with TRBJ1-1; D remains ambiguous. This TCR was recovered from a man between 18 and 29 years old in good health. The CDR3 DNA sequence: TGTGCCAGCACAGTGCCCGGGAACACTGAAGCTTTCTTT. Translating it yields CASTVPGNTEAFF.